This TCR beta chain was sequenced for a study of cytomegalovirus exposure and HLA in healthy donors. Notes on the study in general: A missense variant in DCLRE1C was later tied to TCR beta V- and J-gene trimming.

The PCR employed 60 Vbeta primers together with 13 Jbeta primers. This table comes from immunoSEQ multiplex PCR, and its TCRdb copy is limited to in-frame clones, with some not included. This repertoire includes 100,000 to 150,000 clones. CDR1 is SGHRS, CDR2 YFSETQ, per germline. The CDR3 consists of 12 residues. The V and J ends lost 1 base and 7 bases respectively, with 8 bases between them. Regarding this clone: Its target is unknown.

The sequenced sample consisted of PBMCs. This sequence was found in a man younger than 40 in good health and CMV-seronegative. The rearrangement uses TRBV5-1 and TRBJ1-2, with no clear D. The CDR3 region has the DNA TGCGCCAGCAGCTTGAGAGGCAGTGGCTACACCTTC. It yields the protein CASSLRGSGYTF.